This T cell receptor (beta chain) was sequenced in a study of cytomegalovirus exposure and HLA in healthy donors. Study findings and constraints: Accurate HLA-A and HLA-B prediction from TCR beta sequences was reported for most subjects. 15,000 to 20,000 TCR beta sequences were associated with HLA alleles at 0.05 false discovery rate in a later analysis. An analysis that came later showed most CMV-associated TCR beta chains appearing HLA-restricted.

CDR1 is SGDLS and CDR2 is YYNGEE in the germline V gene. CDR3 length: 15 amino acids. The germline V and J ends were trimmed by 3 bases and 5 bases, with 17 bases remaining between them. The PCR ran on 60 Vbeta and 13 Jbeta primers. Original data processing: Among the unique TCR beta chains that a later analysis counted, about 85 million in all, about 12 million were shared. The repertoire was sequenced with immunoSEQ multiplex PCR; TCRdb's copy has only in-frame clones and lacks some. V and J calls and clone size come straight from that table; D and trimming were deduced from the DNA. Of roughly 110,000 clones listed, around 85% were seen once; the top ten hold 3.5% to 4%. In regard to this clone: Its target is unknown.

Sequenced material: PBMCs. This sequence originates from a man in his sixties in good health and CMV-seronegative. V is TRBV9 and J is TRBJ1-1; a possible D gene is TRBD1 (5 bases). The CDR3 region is CASSAPYRSRTEAFF. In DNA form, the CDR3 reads TGTGCCAGCAGCGCCCCTTACAGGTCGAGGACTGAAGCTTTCTTT.